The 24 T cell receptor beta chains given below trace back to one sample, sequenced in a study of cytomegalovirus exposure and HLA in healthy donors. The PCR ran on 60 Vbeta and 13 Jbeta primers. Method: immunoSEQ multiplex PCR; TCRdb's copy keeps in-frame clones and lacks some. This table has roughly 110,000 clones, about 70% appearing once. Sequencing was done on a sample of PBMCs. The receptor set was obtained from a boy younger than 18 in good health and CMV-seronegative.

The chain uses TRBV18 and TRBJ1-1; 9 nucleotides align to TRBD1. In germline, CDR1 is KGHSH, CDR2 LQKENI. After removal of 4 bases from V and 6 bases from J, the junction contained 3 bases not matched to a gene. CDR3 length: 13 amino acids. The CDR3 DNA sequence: TGTGCCAGCTCACTCTACAGGGGGCCTGAAGCTTTCTTT. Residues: CASSLYRGPEAFF.

Here the CDR3 reads CASSWGGFSYEQYF. CDR3 DNA: TGCGCCAGCAGCTGGGGAGGATTCTCCTACGAGCAGTACTTC. The chain employs TRBV5-1 and TRBJ2-7, with a weak D call TRBD2 (6 bases). This CDR3 has 14 residues. V was trimmed by 3 bases and J by 0 bases, leaving 10 bases between them. Per germline, CDR1 SGHRS and CDR2 YFSETQ.

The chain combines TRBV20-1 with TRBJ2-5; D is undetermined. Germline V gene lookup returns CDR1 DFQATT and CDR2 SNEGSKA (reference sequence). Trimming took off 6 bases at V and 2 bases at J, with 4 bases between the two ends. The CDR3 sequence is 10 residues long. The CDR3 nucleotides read TGCAGTGCCCAACAAGAGACCCAGTACTTC. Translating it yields CSAQQETQYF.

The CDR3 spells CASTSGTGASGNTIYF. As DNA, the CDR3 is TGCGCCAGCACCTCCGGGACAGGGGCCTCTGGAAACACCATATATTTT. The rearrangement uses TRBV10-2 and TRBJ1-3, with 10 bases lining up with TRBD1. Trimming at V came to 7 bases and at J to 0 bases, leaving 6 bases not matched to a gene. The CDR3 totals 16 residues. CDR1 and CDR2 from the germline V gene are WSHSY and SAAADI.

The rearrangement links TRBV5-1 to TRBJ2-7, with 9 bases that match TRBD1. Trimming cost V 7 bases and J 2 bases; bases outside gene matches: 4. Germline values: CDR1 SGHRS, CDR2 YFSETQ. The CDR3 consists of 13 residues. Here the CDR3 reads CASGGQGTYEQYF. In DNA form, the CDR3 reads TGCGCCAGCGGGGGACAGGGAACCTACGAGCAGTACTTC.

The DNA for the CDR3 is TGTGCCAGCAGCGCCGAGAGGACTGAAGCTTTCTTT. It codes for CASSAERTEAFF. V is TRBV9 and J is TRBJ1-1, with D unclear. Trimming shortened V by 3 bases and J by 5 bases, and 8 bases separated the two germline ends. The CDR3 spans 12 residues. Germline values: CDR1 SGDLS, CDR2 YYNGEE.

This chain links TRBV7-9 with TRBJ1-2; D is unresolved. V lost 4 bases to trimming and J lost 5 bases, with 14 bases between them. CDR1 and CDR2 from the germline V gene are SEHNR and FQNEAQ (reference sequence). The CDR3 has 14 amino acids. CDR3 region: CASSSSFGRYGYTF. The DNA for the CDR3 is TGTGCCAGCAGCTCTAGTTTCGGGAGGTATGGCTACACCTTC.

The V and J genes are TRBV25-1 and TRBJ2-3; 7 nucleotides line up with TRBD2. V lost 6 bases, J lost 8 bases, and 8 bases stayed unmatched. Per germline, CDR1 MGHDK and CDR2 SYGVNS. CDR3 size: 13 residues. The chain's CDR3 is CASRKGLLGTQYF. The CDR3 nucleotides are TGTGCCAGCAGAAAGGGACTACTTGGTACGCAGTATTTT.

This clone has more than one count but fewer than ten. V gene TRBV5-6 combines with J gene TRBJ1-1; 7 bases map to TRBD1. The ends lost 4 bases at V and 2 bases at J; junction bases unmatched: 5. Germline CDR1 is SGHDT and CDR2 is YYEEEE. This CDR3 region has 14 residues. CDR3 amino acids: CASSNDRANTEAFF. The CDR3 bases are TGTGCCAGCAGCAATGACAGGGCTAACACTGAAGCTTTCTTT.

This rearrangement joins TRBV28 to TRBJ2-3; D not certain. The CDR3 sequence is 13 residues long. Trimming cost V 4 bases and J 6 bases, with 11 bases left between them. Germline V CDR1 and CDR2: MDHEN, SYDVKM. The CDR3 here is CASSSISQDTQYF. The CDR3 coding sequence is TGTGCCAGCAGTTCTATCTCACAGGATACGCAGTATTTT.

CDR3 nucleotides: TGTGCCAGCAGCGACTCGGGGGAAGAGACCCAGTACTTC. This sequence encodes CASSDSGEETQYF. The gene calls are TRBV2 and TRBJ2-5, with a weak D call TRBD2 (6 bases). The CDR3 has 13 amino acids. Per germline, CDR1 SNHLY and CDR2 FYNNEI. Trimming shortened V by 6 bases and J by 3 bases, and 11 bases separated the two germline ends.

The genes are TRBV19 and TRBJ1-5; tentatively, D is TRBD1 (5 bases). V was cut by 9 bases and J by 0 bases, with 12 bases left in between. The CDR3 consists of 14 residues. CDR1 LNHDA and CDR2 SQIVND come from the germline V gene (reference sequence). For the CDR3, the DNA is TGTGCCAGCCGAAAGGGGTATAGCAATCAGCCCCAGCATTTT. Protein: CASRKGYSNQPQHF.

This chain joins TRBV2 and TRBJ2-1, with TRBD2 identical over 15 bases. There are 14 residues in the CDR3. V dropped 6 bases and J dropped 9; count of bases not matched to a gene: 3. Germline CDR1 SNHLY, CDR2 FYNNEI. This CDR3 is CASRWTSGRGEQFF. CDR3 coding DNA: TGTGCCAGCAGATGGACTAGCGGGAGGGGTGAGCAGTTCTTC. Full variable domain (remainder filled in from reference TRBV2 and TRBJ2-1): EPEVTQTPSHQVTQMGQEVILRCVPISNHLYFYWYRQILGQKVEFLVSFYNNEISEKSEIFDDQFSVERPDGSNFTLKIRSTKLEDSAMYFCASRWTSGRGEQFFGPGTRLTVL.

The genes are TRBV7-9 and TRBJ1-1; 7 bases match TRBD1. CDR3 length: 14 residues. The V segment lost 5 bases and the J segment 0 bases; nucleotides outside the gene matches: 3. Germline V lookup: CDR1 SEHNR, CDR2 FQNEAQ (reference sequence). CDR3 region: CASSPGQLNTEAFF. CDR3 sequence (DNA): TGTGCCAGCAGCCCGGGACAGCTGAACACTGAAGCTTTCTTT.

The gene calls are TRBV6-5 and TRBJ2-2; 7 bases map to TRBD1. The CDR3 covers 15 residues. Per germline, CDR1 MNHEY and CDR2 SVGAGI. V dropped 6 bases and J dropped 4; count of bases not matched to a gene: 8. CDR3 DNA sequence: TGTGCCAGCAGCGAACAGGGGATCGCCACCGGGGAGCTGTTTTTT. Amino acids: CASSEQGIATGELFF.

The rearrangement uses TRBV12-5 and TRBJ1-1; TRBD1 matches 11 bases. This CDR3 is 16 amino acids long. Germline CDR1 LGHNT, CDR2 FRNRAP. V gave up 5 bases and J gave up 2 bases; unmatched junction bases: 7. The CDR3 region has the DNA TGTGCTAGTGGTGCCGGGACAGGGGGGGGAAACACTGAAGCTTTCTTT. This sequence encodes CASGAGTGGGNTEAFF.

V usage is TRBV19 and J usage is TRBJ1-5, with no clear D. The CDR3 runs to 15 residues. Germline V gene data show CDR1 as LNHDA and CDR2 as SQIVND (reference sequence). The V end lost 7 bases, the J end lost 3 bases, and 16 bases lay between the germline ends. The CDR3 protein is CASTPSSVLNQPQHF. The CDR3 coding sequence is TGTGCCAGTACCCCGAGTAGTGTGCTCAATCAGCCCCAGCATTTT.

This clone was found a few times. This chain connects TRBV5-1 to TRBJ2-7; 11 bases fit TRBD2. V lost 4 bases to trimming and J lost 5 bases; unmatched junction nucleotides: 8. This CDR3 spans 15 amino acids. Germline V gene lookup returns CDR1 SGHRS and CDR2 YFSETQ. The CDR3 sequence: CASSPYSGGADEQYF. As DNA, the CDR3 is TGCGCCAGCAGCCCATATAGCGGGGGGGCCGACGAGCAGTACTTC.

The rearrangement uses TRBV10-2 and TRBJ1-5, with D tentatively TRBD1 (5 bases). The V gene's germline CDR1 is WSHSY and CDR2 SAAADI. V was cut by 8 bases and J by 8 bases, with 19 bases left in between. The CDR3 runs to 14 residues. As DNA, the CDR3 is TGCGCCAGCGACATGACTCCGGAAGGGGAGCCCCAGCATTTT. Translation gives CASDMTPEGEPQHF.

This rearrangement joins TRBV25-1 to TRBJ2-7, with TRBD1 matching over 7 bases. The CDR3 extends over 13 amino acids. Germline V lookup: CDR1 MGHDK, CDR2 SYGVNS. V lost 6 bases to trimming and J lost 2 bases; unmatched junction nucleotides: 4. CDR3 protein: CASRATGTYEQYF. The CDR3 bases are TGTGCCAGCAGAGCGACAGGGACCTACGAGCAGTACTTC.

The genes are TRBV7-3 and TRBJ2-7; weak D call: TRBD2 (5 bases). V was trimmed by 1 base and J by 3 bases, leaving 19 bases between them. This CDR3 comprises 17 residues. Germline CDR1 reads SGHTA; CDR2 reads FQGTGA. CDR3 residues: CASSLSRERRAIYEQYF. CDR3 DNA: TGTGCCAGCAGCTTAAGCCGAGAGAGGCGGGCCATCTACGAGCAGTACTTC.

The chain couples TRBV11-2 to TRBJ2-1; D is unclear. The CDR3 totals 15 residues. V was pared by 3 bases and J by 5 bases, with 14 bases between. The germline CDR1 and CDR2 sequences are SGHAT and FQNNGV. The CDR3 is CASSLELVIDNEQFF. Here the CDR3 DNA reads TGTGCCAGCAGCTTGGAGTTAGTCATTGACAATGAGCAGTTCTTC.

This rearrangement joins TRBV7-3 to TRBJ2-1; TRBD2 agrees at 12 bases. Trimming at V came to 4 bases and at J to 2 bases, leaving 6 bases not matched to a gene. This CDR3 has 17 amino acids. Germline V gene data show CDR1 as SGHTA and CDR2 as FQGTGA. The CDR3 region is CASSSLAGGNTYNEQFF. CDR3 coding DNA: TGTGCCAGCAGCTCCCTAGCGGGGGGGAACACCTACAATGAGCAGTTCTTC. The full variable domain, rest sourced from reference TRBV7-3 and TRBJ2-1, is GAGVSQTPSNKVTEKGKYVELRCDPISGHTALYWYRQSLGQGPEFLIYFQGTGAADDSGLPNDRFFAVRPEGSVSTLKIQRTERGDSAVYLCASSSLAGGNTYNEQFFGPGTRLTVL.

The CDR3 loop reads CASSLEGHRGTEAFF. The CDR3 DNA sequence: TGCGCCAGCAGCTTGGAAGGACACAGGGGGACTGAAGCTTTCTTT. V and J are TRBV5-1 and TRBJ1-1; 8 bases align to TRBD1. With 0 bases clipped from V and 5 bases from J, the junction kept 6 bases outside the gene matches. This CDR3 is 15 amino acids long. Germline values: CDR1 SGHRS, CDR2 YFSETQ. Combining the CDR3 with reference TRBV5-1 and TRBJ1-1 gives the whole variable domain KAGVTQTPRYLIKTRGQQVTLSCSPISGHRSVSWYQQTPGQGLQFLFEYFSETQRNKGNFPGRFSGRQFSNSRSEMNVSTLELGDSALYLCASSLEGHRGTEAFFGQGTRLTVV.